Below, 24 T cell receptor beta chains from the same sample are listed, as sequenced in a study of blood T cell repertoires in COVID-19. Here immunoSEQ multiplex PCR was the method, and the copy in TCRdb shows in-frame clones only, minus some. Of around 80,000 clones listed, roughly four fifths were seen once; the top ten hold 27%. Material for sequencing was peripheral blood. Receptors were obtained from a human donor in a cohort sampled during active COVID-19.

The rearrangement joins TRBV11-2 to TRBJ2-5; weak D call: TRBD1 (5 bases). CDR3 length equals 13 residues. From germline, CDR1 is SGHAT and CDR2 FQNNGV. V was shortened by 3 bases and J by 5 bases, with 10 bases between the two germline ends. DNA for the CDR3: TGTGCCAGCAGCTTGAACAGGCAGGAGACCCAGTACTTC. As protein: CASSLNRQETQYF.

The chain is built from TRBV4-1 and TRBJ2-7, with D tentatively TRBD2 (5 bases). CDR1 and CDR2 (germline): MGHRA, YSYEKL. V was pared by 4 bases and J by 0 bases, with 13 bases between. The CDR3 length is 15 residues. In nucleotides, the CDR3 is TGCGCCAGCAGCCTAACCTCGGGGAGCTCCTACGAGCAGTACTTC. It translates to CASSLTSGSSYEQYF.

The chain couples TRBV18 to TRBJ1-4, with 8 nucleotides matching TRBD1. The CDR3 runs to 15 residues. The germline gives CDR1 KGHSH, CDR2 LQKENI. V shed 4 bases and J 4 bases; nucleotides not matched to a gene: 5. As DNA, the CDR3 is TGTGCCAGCTCACTCTTCGGACAGGGTAATGAAAAACTGTTTTTT. Amino acid sequence: CASSLFGQGNEKLFF.

V usage is TRBV7-2 and J usage is TRBJ2-7; D possibly corresponds to TRBD2 (6 bases). The germline V gene encodes CDR1 SGHTA and CDR2 FQGNSA. V was clipped by 5 bases and J by 0 bases, with 14 bases between them. This CDR3 region has 15 residues. The CDR3 nucleotides are TGTGCCAGCAGCCTAGAGAGCGGGTCCTCCTACGAGCAGTACTTC. This sequence encodes CASSLESGSSYEQYF.

V is TRBV5-1 and J is TRBJ2-1; TRBD2 matches at 11 bases. V was clipped by 3 bases and J by 0 bases; unmatched bases: 5. The germline CDR1 and CDR2 sequences are SGHRS and YFSETQ. The CDR3 is 17 amino acids. The CDR3 nucleotides read TGCGCCAGCAGCTCAACTAGCGGGGGCCTCTCCTACAATGAGCAGTTCTTC. Translation gives CASSSTSGGLSYNEQFF.

This chain links TRBV4-2 with TRBJ2-1; the match to TRBD2 covers 10 bases. CDR1 and CDR2 (germline): LGHNA, YNFKEQ. V shed 2 bases, J shed 7 bases, and the junction held 5 bases outside the gene matches. CDR3 length: 15 amino acids. In DNA form, the CDR3 reads TGTGCCAGCAGCCAACAAGCGGGGGGGCTAAATGAGCAGTTCTTC. Amino acids: CASSQQAGGLNEQFF.

This rearrangement joins TRBV6-5 to TRBJ1-1; TRBD1 is a possible D gene (5 bases). Germline CDR1 reads MNHEY; CDR2 reads SVGAGI. The CDR3 is 13 amino acids. V was pared by 8 bases and J by 2 bases, with 12 bases between. As DNA, the CDR3 is TGTGCCAGCCCCCCCAGGGCTAACACTGAAGCTTTCTTT. Translated: CASPPRANTEAFF.

The chain combines TRBV5-1 with TRBJ2-3, with 10 bases lining up with TRBD1. The CDR3 runs 17 residues. CDR1 is SGHRS, CDR2 YFSETQ, per germline. Trimming removed 0 bases from V and 3 bases from J; junction bases left unmatched: 7. CDR3 nucleotides: TGCGCCAGCAGCTTGGAGACCGGACAGGGGGGAACAGATACGCAGTATTTT. Its translation is CASSLETGQGGTDTQYF.

The chain has TRBV2 and TRBJ2-5; 9 bases map to TRBD2. The CDR3 contains 16 residues. Germline V lookup: CDR1 SNHLY, CDR2 FYNNEI. J gave up 0 bases and V 3 bases, and 5 bases lay outside the gene matches. The CDR3 DNA is TGTGCCAGCAGTGATTTCACTAGCGGGTACCAAGAGACCCAGTACTTC. This encodes CASSDFTSGYQETQYF.

The DNA for the CDR3 is TGTGCCAGCAGCGTAGGACTCAGCGGGGAGACCCAGTACTTC. Its translation is CASSVGLSGETQYF. J is TRBJ2-5 and V is TRBV9; possibly TRBD2 for D (6 bases). CDR1 and CDR2 (germline): SGDLS, YYNGEE. Trimming cost V 0 bases and J 5 bases, with 11 bases left between them. The CDR3 runs 14 residues.

The sample holds a few counts of this clone. The chain's CDR3 is CASSAEAGGPQDTQYF. CDR3 sequence (DNA): TGTGCCAGCAGTGCGGAAGCGGGGGGGCCTCAAGATACGCAGTATTTT. This chain links TRBV2 with TRBJ2-3, with TRBD2 matching 10 bases. In germline, CDR1 is SNHLY, CDR2 FYNNEI. Losses at the gene ends were 4 bases for V and 5 bases for J; bases not matched to a gene: 9. This CDR3 spans 16 amino acids.

V usage is TRBV18 and J usage is TRBJ1-2, with D perhaps matching TRBD1 (5 bases). This CDR3 has 13 amino acids. V gave up 2 bases and J gave up 8 bases, with 12 bases separating them. CDR1 KGHSH and CDR2 LQKENI come from the germline V gene. In DNA form, the CDR3 reads TGTGCCAGCTCACCATTCGGGGGAGAAGGCTACACCTTC. Its protein is CASSPFGGEGYTF.

This clone has a handful of counts. The rearrangement joins TRBV12-3 or TRBV12-4 to TRBJ1-2; no definite D call. V shed 7 bases and J shed 4 bases, with 13 bases lying between them. The CDR3 has 13 amino acids. CDR3 coding DNA: TGTGCCAGCACCCTCCTCGCAGGCTATGGCTACACCTTC. Residues: CASTLLAGYGYTF.

The chain recombines TRBV18 with TRBJ2-7; D not certain. The CDR3 sequence is 13 residues long. Germline V gives CDR1 KGHSH, CDR2 LQKENI. V dropped 3 bases and J dropped 3 bases, with 9 bases sitting between them. The CDR3 sequence is CASSPGLYYEQYF. The CDR3 DNA follows: TGTGCCAGCTCACCGGGCCTTTACTACGAGCAGTACTTC.

This clone was detected once. The V call is TRBV19, the J call TRBJ1-1; TRBD1 matches 7 bases. CDR3 length: 14 residues. The V segment lost 10 bases and the J segment 4 bases; nucleotides outside the gene matches: 12. Germline assignment: CDR1 LNHDA and CDR2 SQIVND (reference sequence). The CDR3 DNA sequence: TGTGCCACCAAGAAAGGGGGCCGGGGCACTGAAGCTTTCTTT. Translation gives CATKKGGRGTEAFF.

The V gene is TRBV29-1, the J gene TRBJ2-1; 10 nucleotides match TRBD2. There are 13 residues in the CDR3. Germline CDR1 SQVTM, CDR2 ANQGSEA. J gave up 0 bases and V 7 bases, and 0 bases lay outside the gene matches. In DNA form, the CDR3 reads TGCAGCGCTAGCGGGAGCTCCTACAATGAGCAGTTCTTC. Residues: CSASGSSYNEQFF.

This sequence joins TRBV7-6 and TRBJ2-1, with 10 bases fitting TRBD2. Unmatched junction bases numbered 7, after V lost 7 bases and J lost 4 bases. The CDR3 totals 15 residues. The germline V gene encodes CDR1 SGHVS and CDR2 FNYEAQ. The CDR3 sequence is CASKPGTSDYNEQFF. CDR3 bases: TGTGCCAGCAAACCCGGGACTAGCGATTACAATGAGCAGTTCTTC.

The J gene is TRBJ2-5, the V gene TRBV7-3; D uncertain. The CDR3 is 13 amino acids. Germline loops: CDR1 SGHTA, CDR2 FQGTGA. Between the trimmed V and J ends, which lost 1 base and 1 base, there was a span of 4 bases. CDR3 in amino acids: CASSLNSQETQYF. CDR3 sequence (DNA): TGTGCCAGCAGCTTAAACTCCCAAGAGACCCAGTACTTC.

A few counts support this clone. The J gene is TRBJ1-1, the V gene TRBV19, with 8 bases aligning to TRBD1. The V and J ends lost 8 bases and 4 bases, in that order; junction bases with no gene match: 9. The CDR3 sequence is 14 residues long. CDR1 and CDR2 (germline): LNHDA, SQIVND (reference sequence). CDR3 coding DNA: TGTGCCAGTGGGCCCAGGGGGCGCGTCACTGAAGCTTTCTTT. Its protein is CASGPRGRVTEAFF.

V is TRBV18 and J is TRBJ1-5; 11 positions agree with TRBD1. The germline gives CDR1 KGHSH, CDR2 LQKENI. V lost 4 bases and J lost 5; bases outside the gene matches: 4. This CDR3 has 15 amino acids. The CDR3: CASSQDRGPDQPQHF. CDR3 nucleotides: TGTGCCAGCTCACAGGACAGGGGGCCCGATCAGCCCCAGCATTTT. Full variable domain (rest looked up from reference TRBV18 and TRBJ1-5): NAGVMQNPRHLVRRRGQEARLRCSPMKGHSHVYWYRQLPEEGLKFMVYLQKENIIDESGMPKERFSAEFPKEGPSILRIQQVVRGDSAAYFCASSQDRGPDQPQHFGDGTRLSIL.

The V and J genes are TRBV11-1 and TRBJ2-1; maybe TRBD1 (6 bases). Trimming left V 4 bases short and J 3 bases short, with 13 bases between. The CDR3 sequence is 15 residues long. Germline-derived CDR1 and CDR2 are SGHAT and FQDESV (reference sequence). CDR3 bases: TGTGCCAGCAGCTACGGCAGGGGAATCTACAATGAGCAGTTCTTC. As protein: CASSYGRGIYNEQFF.

The V call is TRBV18, the J call TRBJ2-5; 7 bases map to TRBD2. Germline CDR1 and CDR2: KGHSH and LQKENI. Germline trimming cut 4 bases from V and 4 bases from J; bases unmatched to any gene: 3. This CDR3 comprises 13 residues. CDR3 protein: CASSRGRGETQYF. CDR3 DNA: TGTGCCAGCTCACGAGGGAGGGGAGAGACCCAGTACTTC.

The J gene is TRBJ2-1, the V gene TRBV6-2 or TRBV6-3; the match to TRBD2 covers 13 bases. This CDR3 contains 16 residues. Losses at the gene ends were 4 bases for V and 7 bases for J; bases not matched to a gene: 7. Germline V CDR1 and CDR2: MNHEY, SVGEGT. The CDR3 DNA reads TGTGCCAGCAGTTCTCCGGGACTAGCGGGGCTGAATGAGCAGTTCTTC. Protein sequence: CASSSPGLAGLNEQFF.

The chain uses TRBV11-2 and TRBJ1-5, with D possibly being TRBD1 (5 bases). The CDR3 covers 14 residues. CDR1 is SGHAT, CDR2 FQNNGV, per germline. The V and J ends lost 2 bases and 5 bases respectively, with 10 bases between them. Here the CDR3 DNA reads TGTGCCAGCAGCTTAATCCAGGGCGATCAGCCCCAGCATTTT. It translates to CASSLIQGDQPQHF.